The 17 T cell receptor beta chains listed next were all sequenced from one sample in a study of identical twins. One entry per CDR3 protein, called by TCRdb with MiXCR from the 5' RACE reads. The data hold more than 1.5 million distinct CDR3 sequences, with roughly a third observed a single time. Sequenced: cord blood. These receptors were taken from a newborn girl in good health.

The chain uses TRBV20-1 and TRBJ2-1, with 11 bases aligning to TRBD2. The V gene's germline CDR1 is DFQATT and CDR2 SNEGSKA (reference sequence). The CDR3 is 17 residues long. Unmatched junction bases numbered 10, after V lost 1 base and J lost 5 bases. This chain's CDR3 is CSARGFTSGRGDNEQFF. As DNA, the CDR3 is TGCAGTGCTAGAGGGTTTACTAGCGGGAGAGGTGACAATGAGCAGTTCTTC.

On this clonotype: A read error may produce the germline difference seen at one junction end. The chain is built from TRBV2 and TRBJ2-7; D gene unclear. The CDR3 length is 13 residues. Germline V lookup: CDR1 SNHLY, CDR2 FYNNEI. Here the CDR3 DNA reads TGTGCCAGCAGTCCAGAGCGCTCCTGCGAGCAGTACTTC. It yields the protein CASSPERSCEQYF.

The chain is built from TRBV11-2 and TRBJ2-1; no firm D call. Germline V gives CDR1 SGHAT, CDR2 FQNNGV. CDR3 length equals 12 residues. Trimming left V 8 bases short and J 8 bases short, with 13 bases between. CDR3 coding DNA: TGTGCCAGCTCCCAGAAAGTCTATGAGCAGTTCTTC. Protein product: CASSQKVYEQFF.

The V and J genes are TRBV20-1 and TRBJ2-1, with D perhaps matching TRBD2 (6 bases). CDR3 length: 13 amino acids. V lost 1 base and J 9 bases, leaving 13 bases between the germline ends. The germline CDR1 and CDR2 sequences are DFQATT and SNEGSKA (reference sequence). This CDR3 is CSARVSSESEQFF. In DNA form, the CDR3 reads TGCAGTGCTAGAGTTTCTAGCGAAAGTGAGCAGTTCTTC.

This clonotype was seen just once. V gene TRBV13 combines with J gene TRBJ2-5; D is ambiguous. The germline CDR1 and CDR2 sequences are PRHDT and FYEKMQ (reference sequence). The CDR3 runs 14 residues. V was trimmed by 0 bases and J by 11 bases, leaving 16 bases between them. The CDR3 here is CASSLGDQHNEQYF. CDR3 DNA sequence: TGTGCCAGCAGCTTAGGAGACCAGCACAATGAGCAGTACTTC.

This clonotype has only a few counts. V usage is TRBV4-2 and J usage is TRBJ2-1; D remains unclear. Germline V CDR1 and CDR2: LGHNA, YNFKEQ. V was trimmed by 0 bases and J by 12 bases, leaving 9 bases between them. The length of the CDR3 is 12 residues. CDR3 protein: CASSQDRSGQFF. DNA for the CDR3: TGTGCCAGCAGCCAAGACCGATCAGGGCAGTTCTTC.

The rearrangement uses TRBV12-3 or TRBV12-4 and TRBJ1-2; 10 bases match TRBD1. The CDR3 is 14 residues long. V gave up 6 bases and J gave up 5 bases; unmatched junction bases: 6. CDR3 nucleotides: TGTGCCAGCAGACGGACAGGGGGGGATTATGGCTACACCTTC. It is translated as CASRRTGGDYGYTF.

V gene TRBV7-9 combines with J gene TRBJ1-2, with D unclear. The CDR3 covers 14 residues. Trimming took 3 bases from V and 6 from J, leaving 14 bases between them. Germline V CDR1 and CDR2: SEHNR, FQNEAQ (reference sequence). The CDR3 DNA reads TGTGCCAGCAGCTTCTCATGGGGTCGAAATGGCTACACCTTC. This codes for CASSFSWGRNGYTF.

V gene TRBV6-6 combines with J gene TRBJ2-5, with a weak D call TRBD1 (5 bases). The ends were cut back, 6 bases at V and 11 bases at J, with 19 bases in the middle. The germline V gene encodes CDR1 MNHNY and CDR2 SVGAGI (reference sequence). CDR3 length: 13 amino acids. The CDR3 DNA sequence: TGTGCCAGCAGAAGGGTATCGGACAATGAGCAGTACTTC. It yields the protein CASRRVSDNEQYF.

The chain joins TRBV7-9 to TRBJ2-4; 12 bases fit TRBD2. Germline values: CDR1 SEHNR, CDR2 FQNEAQ (reference sequence). Trimming removed 1 base from V and 0 bases from J; junction bases left unmatched: 10. The CDR3 totals 20 residues. This CDR3 is CASSLGGTGLAGLAKNIQYF. The CDR3 DNA follows: TGTGCCAGCAGCTTAGGGGGGACAGGACTAGCGGGACTAGCCAAAAACATTCAGTACTTC.

The rearrangement uses TRBV5-1 and TRBJ1-1; tentatively, D is TRBD1 (6 bases). The germline CDR1 and CDR2 sequences are SGHRS and YFSETQ. V was pared by 4 bases and J by 0 bases, with 13 bases between. CDR3 length: 15 residues. The CDR3 coding sequence is TGCGCCAGCAGCATCAGGGGACGGATGAACACTGAAGCTTTCTTT. As protein: CASSIRGRMNTEAFF.

This clonotype occurred a few times. V usage is TRBV21-1 and J usage is TRBJ1-4; TRBD1, the table's D call, was not compared with the DNA. TRBV21-1 is an annotated pseudogene. The CDR3 has 15 residues. CDR3 in DNA: TGTGCCAGCAGCAAAGGGCAGGGGACCCCAGGCTTGCTGTTTTTT. As protein: CASSKGQGTPGLLFF.

This chain links TRBV6-6 with TRBJ2-1, with D possibly being TRBD2 (6 bases). Germline V gene sequence: CDR1 MNHNY, CDR2 SVGAGI (reference sequence). The CDR3 runs 15 residues. Deletions cut 5 bases from V and 0 bases from J, with 11 bases between. CDR3 residues: CASSRHGSSYNEQFF. The CDR3 region has the DNA TGTGCCAGCAGTCGTCACGGGAGCTCCTACAATGAGCAGTTCTTC.

The gene calls are TRBV14 and TRBJ2-3; TRBD1 is a possible D gene (5 bases). Germline CDR1 SGHDN, CDR2 FVKESK. Trimming cost V 5 bases and J 8 bases, with 20 bases left between them. The CDR3 consists of 15 residues. The CDR3 sequence is CASSRGSLVGGTQYF. The CDR3 nucleotides read TGTGCCAGCAGCAGGGGCAGCCTAGTGGGCGGTACGCAGTATTTT.

In regard to this clonotype: The germline gene is not matched at one end of the junction; a read error may be the cause. V is TRBV4-2 and J is TRBJ1-1; D not resolved. The CDR3 runs to 17 residues. The germline V gene encodes CDR1 LGHNA and CDR2 YNFKEQ. The CDR3, as DNA: TGTGCCAGCAACCAAGAAGGCAATCGGGGAATGAACACTGAAGCTTTCTTT. It specifies CASNQEGNRGMNTEAFF.

Points on this clonotype: The junction differs from germline at one of its ends, possibly a read error. The J gene is TRBJ1-4, the V gene TRBV6-6, with D maybe TRBD1 (5 bases). The CDR3 totals 14 residues. Germline V lookup: CDR1 MNHNY, CDR2 SVGAGI (reference sequence). CDR3 sequence (DNA): TGTGCCAGCGGTTACGCAGCCCGGGGGGAAAAACTGTTTTTT. This encodes CASGYAARGEKLFF.

A few counts support this clonotype. J is TRBJ2-3 and V is TRBV5-1; 8 positions agree with TRBD2. This CDR3 region has 16 residues. Germline CDR1 SGHRS, CDR2 YFSETQ. V was pared by 3 bases and J by 2 bases, with 8 bases of the junction left unmatched. CDR3 loop: CASSYLRSGVTDTQYF. As DNA, the CDR3 is TGCGCCAGCAGCTACCTGCGTAGCGGGGTCACAGATACGCAGTATTTT. Filled out from reference TRBV5-1 and TRBJ2-3, the complete variable domain reads KAGVTQTPRYLIKTRGQQVTLSCSPISGHRSVSWYQQTPGQGLQFLFEYFSETQRNKGNFPGRFSGRQFSNSRSEMNVSTLELGDSALYLCASSYLRSGVTDTQYFGPGTRLTVL.